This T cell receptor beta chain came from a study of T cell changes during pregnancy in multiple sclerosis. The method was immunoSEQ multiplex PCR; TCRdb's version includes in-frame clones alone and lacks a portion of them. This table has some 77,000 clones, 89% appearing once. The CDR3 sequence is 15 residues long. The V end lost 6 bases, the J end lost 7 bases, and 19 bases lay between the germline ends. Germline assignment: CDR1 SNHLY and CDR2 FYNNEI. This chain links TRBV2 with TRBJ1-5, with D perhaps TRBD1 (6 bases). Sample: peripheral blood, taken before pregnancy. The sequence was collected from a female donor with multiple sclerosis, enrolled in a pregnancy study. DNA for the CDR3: TGTGCCAGCAGCGGACAGCCAATGGGGGGGCAGCCCCAGCATTTT. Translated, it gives CASSGQPMGGQPQHF.